A selection of T cell receptor beta chains follows, all from one sample in a study of blood T cell repertoires in COVID-19. Libraries were prepared by immunoSEQ multiplex PCR; TCRdb keeps only in-frame clonotypes and omits some of them. The sample includes some 200,000 clones, roughly 88% seen only once; the top ten take approximately 10%. What was sequenced was peripheral blood. Receptor source: a man aged 50 to 60 with active or convalescent COVID-19. CDR3s include the opening cysteine and the closing phenylalanine or tryptophan. Each record gives: CDR3 protein, CDR3 DNA, clone size, D gene, J gene, V gene, CDR3 length. D genes are given only for firm matches. Some rows have no size entry. The others give once, few or many, or a class for an expanded clone.

CDR3aa: CASSHRASGANVLTF
CDR3nt: TGTGCCAGCAGCCACAGGGCTTCTGGGGCCAACGTCCTGACTTTC
abundance: -
d_gene: -
j_gene: TRBJ2-6
v_gene: TRBV5-4
len: 15

CDR3aa: CASWPPTSGGAGTQYF
CDR3nt: TGTGCCAGCTGGCCGCCAACTAGCGGGGGGGCCGGTACGCAGTATTTT
abundance: -
d_gene: TRBD2
j_gene: TRBJ2-3
v_gene: TRBV28
len: 16

CDR3aa: CASSLVPDQETQYF
CDR3nt: TGTGCCAGCAGTTTGGTCCCAGACCAAGAGACCCAGTACTTC
abundance: -
d_gene: -
j_gene: TRBJ2-5
v_gene: TRBV28
len: 14

CDR3aa: CASSPTATDTQYF
CDR3nt: TGTGCCAGCAGCCCGACAGCCACAGATACGCAGTATTTT
abundance: -
d_gene: -
j_gene: TRBJ2-3
v_gene: TRBV7-9
len: 13

CDR3aa: CASSIGGRVTNQPQHF
CDR3nt: TGTGCCAGTAGTATCGGAGGGAGGGTGACCAATCAGCCCCAGCATTTT
abundance: -
d_gene: -
j_gene: TRBJ1-5
v_gene: TRBV19
len: 16

CDR3aa: CATSVFFRVNTGELFF
CDR3nt: TGTGCCACCAGTGTATTTTTCAGGGTGAACACCGGGGAGCTGTTTTTT
abundance: -
d_gene: -
j_gene: TRBJ2-2
v_gene: TRBV24-1
len: 16

CDR3aa: CATSRAIPGELFF
CDR3nt: TGTGCCACCAGCAGAGCTATTCCCGGGGAGCTGTTTTTT
abundance: -
d_gene: -
j_gene: TRBJ2-2
v_gene: TRBV15
len: 13

CDR3aa: CASSSGVPGANVLTF
CDR3nt: TGTGCCAGCAGCTCAGGGGTCCCTGGGGCCAACGTCCTGACTTTC
abundance: -
d_gene: -
j_gene: TRBJ2-6
v_gene: TRBV6-2/TRBV6-3
len: 15

CDR3aa: CASSPRQGWTEAFF
CDR3nt: TGCGCCAGCAGCCCCCGACAGGGTTGGACTGAAGCTTTCTTT
abundance: -
d_gene: TRBD1
j_gene: TRBJ1-1
v_gene: TRBV4-1
len: 14

CDR3aa: CASSLGRGFGEKLFF
CDR3nt: TGTGCCAGCAGCTTAGGCAGGGGTTTCGGTGAAAAACTGTTTTTT
abundance: -
d_gene: -
j_gene: TRBJ1-4
v_gene: TRBV7-9
len: 15

CDR3aa: CASSLAGGLSYEQYF
CDR3nt: TGTGCCAGCAGTTTAGCAGGGGGCCTCTCCTACGAGCAGTACTTC
abundance: -
d_gene: TRBD1
j_gene: TRBJ2-7
v_gene: TRBV27
len: 15

CDR3aa: CASRDRGEGGYTF
CDR3nt: TGTGCCAGCAGGGACAGGGGGGAGGGTGGCTACACCTTC
abundance: -
d_gene: TRBD1
j_gene: TRBJ1-2
v_gene: TRBV2
len: 13

CDR3aa: CASSRGQGALHGETQYF
CDR3nt: TGTGCCAGCAGTCGGGGACAGGGGGCCCTCCATGGAGAGACCCAGTACTTC
abundance: -
d_gene: TRBD1
j_gene: TRBJ2-5
v_gene: TRBV6-6
len: 17

CDR3aa: CASSPGLAGRYNEQFF
CDR3nt: TGTGCCAGCAGCCCGGGACTAGCGGGAAGATACAATGAGCAGTTCTTC
abundance: -
d_gene: TRBD2
j_gene: TRBJ2-1
v_gene: TRBV11-3
len: 16

CDR3aa: CASSTGTRPYNEQFF
CDR3nt: TGTGCCAGCAGCACCGGGACTAGACCTTACAATGAGCAGTTCTTC
abundance: once
d_gene: TRBD2
j_gene: TRBJ2-1
v_gene: TRBV3-1/TRBV3-2
len: 15

CDR3aa: CASSLSTGGELFF
CDR3nt: TGTGCCAGCAGCTTATCTACGGGCGGGGAGCTGTTTTTT
abundance: -
d_gene: -
j_gene: TRBJ2-2
v_gene: TRBV7-9
len: 13

CDR3aa: CASSLGGQGIYNEQFF
CDR3nt: TGTGCCAGCAGCTTAGGGGGTCAGGGGATCTACAATGAGCAGTTCTTC
abundance: -
d_gene: -
j_gene: TRBJ2-1
v_gene: TRBV7-9
len: 16

CDR3aa: CSVEDQDGYGYTF
CDR3nt: TGCAGCGTTGAAGATCAGGATGGATATGGCTACACCTTC
abundance: -
d_gene: -
j_gene: TRBJ1-2
v_gene: TRBV29-1
len: 13

CDR3aa: CAISEIGGPGQPQHF
CDR3nt: TGTGCCATCAGTGAGATCGGGGGTCCAGGTCAGCCCCAGCATTTT
abundance: -
d_gene: -
j_gene: TRBJ1-5
v_gene: TRBV10-3
len: 15

CDR3aa: CASRDRFNQPQHF
CDR3nt: TGTGCCAGCAGAGACAGGTTTAATCAGCCCCAGCATTTT
abundance: -
d_gene: -
j_gene: TRBJ1-5
v_gene: TRBV2
len: 13

CDR3aa: CASSSRRQGFTEAFF
CDR3nt: TGTGCCAGCAGTTCTCGCCGCCAGGGGTTCACTGAAGCTTTCTTT
abundance: -
d_gene: -
j_gene: TRBJ1-1
v_gene: TRBV7-2
len: 15

CDR3aa: CATSYSNQPQHF
CDR3nt: TGTGCCACGTCTTATAGCAATCAGCCCCAGCATTTT
abundance: -
d_gene: -
j_gene: TRBJ1-5
v_gene: TRBV7-9
len: 12